One and the same sample provided the 26 T cell receptor beta chains below, sequenced in a study of human T cells and chemical hapten exposure. The time point is: pre-sensitization, week 0. Treatment denoted: therapeutic diphenylcyclopropenone sensitization with weekly scalp DPC. TCRdb fed the RACE reads into MiXCR, producing one record per CDR3 protein. This sample has around 120,000 distinct CDR3 sequences, with approximately 13% found just once. The sample in question was whole blood, obtained in connection with sensitization to the hapten diphenylcyclopropenone (DPC). The origin of the receptors is a woman in her late teens or twenties with alopecia areata. Some clones in this sample may be carry-over from other donors' samples.

This clonotype was picked up many times. The V gene is TRBV28, the J gene TRBJ2-1, with D unresolved. V lost 7 bases and J lost 5, with 6 bases in between. Germline V gives CDR1 MDHEN, CDR2 SYDVKM. The CDR3 totals 11 residues. The CDR3: CASKRDNEQFF. CDR3 nucleotides: TGTGCCAGCAAAAGAGACAATGAGCAGTTCTTC.

There are many counts of this clonotype. V usage is TRBV29-1 and J usage is TRBJ2-1; 12 bases map to TRBD1. This CDR3 is 18 amino acids long. Germline CDR1 SQVTM, CDR2 ANQGSEA. V gave up 4 bases and J gave up 3 bases; unmatched junction bases: 13. The CDR3 DNA is TGCAGCGTTGCACATGGGTCCGGGACAGGGGGCGTCTACAATGAGCAGTTCTTC. Amino acids: CSVAHGSGTGGVYNEQFF.

This clonotype was seen at least ten times. The genes are TRBV15 and TRBJ2-1; D tentatively fits TRBD1 or TRBD2 (6 bases each). Deletions cut 4 bases from V and 2 bases from J, with 9 bases between. The CDR3 is made up of 14 amino acids. The germline V gene has CDR1 LNHNV and CDR2 YYDKDF (reference sequence). Here the CDR3 DNA reads TGTGCCACCAGCAAGGGGGGCCCCTACAATGAGCAGTTCTTC. Its protein product is CATSKGGPYNEQFF. Based on the CDR3 plus reference TRBV15 and TRBJ2-1, the full variable domain is DAMVIQNPRYQVTQFGKPVTLSCSQTLNHNVMYWYQQKSSQAPKLLFHYYDKDFNNEADTPDNFQSRRPNTSFCFLDIRSPGLGDTAMYLCATSKGGPYNEQFFGPGTRLTVL.

This clonotype appeared many times. V gene TRBV20-1 combines with J gene TRBJ1-5; D is uncertain. With 5 bases removed from V and 1 base from J, the gap between germline ends came to 9 bases. Germline-derived CDR1 and CDR2 are DFQATT and SNEGSKA (reference sequence). The CDR3 is 13 residues long. The CDR3 DNA follows: TGCAGTGCTGGGTGGGCGAGCAATCAGCCCCAGCATTTT. Protein product: CSAGWASNQPQHF.

This clonotype turned up a few times. CDR3: CSARGQGSTDTQYF. The CDR3 DNA reads TGCAGTGCTAGGGGTCAAGGGAGCACAGATACGCAGTATTTT. V gene TRBV20-1 combines with J gene TRBJ2-3; no clear D gene. CDR1 is DFQATT, CDR2 SNEGSKA, per germline (reference sequence). The CDR3 runs 14 residues. V shed 3 bases and J shed 0 bases, with 10 bases lying between them.

This clonotype was counted ten times or more. The chain employs TRBV29-1 and TRBJ1-1; TRBD1 might be the D (5 bases). The CDR3 totals 12 residues. V was pared by 7 bases and J by 3 bases, with 12 bases between. Per germline, CDR1 SQVTM and CDR2 ANQGSEA. CDR3 residues: CSGAFRDTEAFF. The DNA of the CDR3 is TGCAGCGGGGCTTTCAGGGACACTGAAGCTTTCTTT.

This clonotype appeared a few times. In DNA, the CDR3 is TGTGCCAGCAGCCCCGCCTCGGGGGACGAGCAGTACTTC. It yields the protein CASSPASGDEQYF. This chain links TRBV9 with TRBJ2-7, with a possible D match to TRBD2 (6 bases). V was clipped by 4 bases and J by 5 bases, with 13 bases between them. This CDR3 contains 13 residues. Germline V gene sequence: CDR1 SGDLS, CDR2 YYNGEE.

This clonotype was detected a few times. The V call is TRBV29-1, the J call TRBJ2-2, with D possibly being TRBD2 (5 bases). Trimming shortened V by 7 bases and J by 4 bases, and 16 bases separated the two germline ends. Per germline, CDR1 SQVTM and CDR2 ANQGSEA. This CDR3 has 14 residues. CDR3 bases: TGCAGCGCCTACGGTAGCGATTCCACCGGGGAGCTGTTTTTT. Encoded protein: CSAYGSDSTGELFF.

This chain links TRBV18 with TRBJ1-1; maybe TRBD1 (6 bases). CDR3 length equals 15 residues. Per the germline V gene, CDR1 is KGHSH and CDR2 is LQKENI. Deletions cut 2 bases from V and 1 base from J, with 11 bases between. The CDR3 here is CASSPVQDRNTEAFF. CDR3 DNA: TGTGCCAGCTCACCAGTTCAGGACAGGAACACTGAAGCTTTCTTT.

This clonotype was picked up a small number of times. CDR3 nucleotides: TGCGCCAGCAGCTTCCGGGACAGCAACACCGGGGAGCTGTTTTTT. As protein: CASSFRDSNTGELFF. The chain is built from TRBV5-1 and TRBJ2-2, with 7 bases matching TRBD1. Germline V gene lookup returns CDR1 SGHRS and CDR2 YFSETQ. The junction had 3 bases not matched to a gene; V was cut back by 2 bases and J by 2 bases. The CDR3 has 15 residues.

The chain links TRBV5-1 to TRBJ2-2, with no clear D. Germline V gene sequence: CDR1 SGHRS, CDR2 YFSETQ. V was clipped by 2 bases and J by 4 bases, with 12 bases between them. This CDR3 contains 15 residues. CDR3 bases: TGCGCCAGCAGCTTAAAAGGGTCAGGCACCGGGGAGCTGTTTTTT. Protein product: CASSLKGSGTGELFF. The entire variable domain, with the rest obtained from reference TRBV5-1 and TRBJ2-2, is as follows: KAGVTQTPRYLIKTRGQQVTLSCSPISGHRSVSWYQQTPGQGLQFLFEYFSETQRNKGNFPGRFSGRQFSNSRSEMNVSTLELGDSALYLCASSLKGSGTGELFFGEGSRLTVL.

In this sample, this clonotype turned up many times. The J gene is TRBJ2-7, the V gene TRBV15; the D gene is possibly TRBD2 (6 bases). Trimming left V 4 bases short and J 1 base short, with 8 bases between. CDR1 is LNHNV, CDR2 YYDKDF, per germline (reference sequence). CDR3 length: 13 residues. The CDR3 coding sequence is TGTGCCACCAGCACCGGGGGTTCCTACGAGCAGTACTTC. Its translation is CATSTGGSYEQYF.

This chain links TRBV9 with TRBJ2-5, with D maybe TRBD1 (6 bases). This CDR3 comprises 15 residues. Per germline, CDR1 SGDLS and CDR2 YYNGEE. Trimming left V 0 bases short and J 4 bases short, with 13 bases between. The CDR3 here is CASSVEGTGRETQYF. CDR3 nucleotides: TGTGCCAGCAGCGTAGAAGGCACAGGGCGAGAGACCCAGTACTTC. The entire variable domain, with the rest obtained from reference TRBV9 and TRBJ2-5, is as follows: DSGVTQTPKHLITATGQRVTLRCSPRSGDLSVYWYQQSLDQGLQFLIQYYNGEERAKGNILERFSAQQFPDLHSELNLSSLELGDSALYFCASSVEGTGRETQYFGPGTRLLVL.

The V call is TRBV6-2 or TRBV6-3, the J call TRBJ2-3; TRBD2 might be the D (6 bases). Germline V gene lookup returns CDR1 MNHEY and CDR2 SVGEGT. V was cut by 7 bases and J by 6 bases, with 20 bases left in between. CDR3 size: 15 residues. CDR3 region: CASTPPGGPWDTQYF. The CDR3, as DNA: TGTGCCAGCACCCCCCCTGGAGGGCCCTGGGATACGCAGTATTTT.

This clonotype was observed at least ten times. The chain uses TRBV24-1 and TRBJ2-5; perhaps TRBD2 as D (5 bases). The length of the CDR3 is 13 residues. V dropped 5 bases and J dropped 2 bases, with 8 bases sitting between them. The V gene's germline CDR1 is KGHDR and CDR2 SFDVKD. The DNA for the CDR3 is TGTGCCACCAGTGGAGGAGGTCAAGAGACCCAGTACTTC. Its protein is CATSGGGQETQYF.

The genes are TRBV28 and TRBJ1-2; a possible D gene is TRBD1 (5 bases). There are 15 residues in the CDR3. The V gene's germline CDR1 is MDHEN and CDR2 SYDVKM. V lost 7 bases to trimming and J lost 4 bases, with 19 bases between them. DNA for the CDR3: TGTGCCAGCAAAGTTGTTTCTACCGGGGGCTATGGCTACACCTTC. It encodes CASKVVSTGGYGYTF.

DNA for the CDR3: TGTGCCAGCAGGATAGGGACAGGGGGCGGTTCACCCCTCCACTTT. Protein: CASRIGTGGGSPLHF. V and J are TRBV12-3 or TRBV12-4 and TRBJ1-6, with TRBD1 identical over 12 bases. This CDR3 region has 15 residues. Trimming at V came to 6 bases and at J to 9 bases, leaving 6 bases not matched to a gene.

The rearrangement uses TRBV4-2 and TRBJ1-1; D remains ambiguous. Trimming took 1 base from V and 4 from J, leaving 7 bases between them. The V gene's germline CDR1 is LGHNA and CDR2 YNFKEQ. There are 13 residues in the CDR3. CDR3 loop: CASSQGGFTEAFF. Written as DNA, the CDR3 is TGTGCCAGCAGCCAAGGGGGTTTCACTGAAGCTTTCTTT.

This clonotype was seen more than once but under ten times. The V gene is TRBV7-3, the J gene TRBJ2-7, with D perhaps matching TRBD1 (6 bases). V lost 4 bases, J lost 3 bases, and 10 bases lay in between. CDR1 is SGHTA, CDR2 FQGTGA, per germline. This CDR3 contains 13 residues. This chain's CDR3 is CASSSGGCYEQYF. CDR3 in DNA: TGTGCCAGCAGCTCTGGGGGCTGCTACGAGCAGTACTTC.

This clonotype was recorded many times. The V and J genes are TRBV5-1 and TRBJ1-1; D is uncertain. CDR3 length: 13 amino acids. The germline CDR1 and CDR2 sequences are SGHRS and YFSETQ. Trimming removed 5 bases from V and 4 bases from J, with 12 bases in between. CDR3 loop: CASSSHLGTEAFF. CDR3 DNA: TGCGCCAGCAGTTCTCATCTTGGCACTGAAGCTTTCTTT. Full variable domain (outside the CDR3, taken from reference TRBV5-1 and TRBJ1-1): KAGVTQTPRYLIKTRGQQVTLSCSPISGHRSVSWYQQTPGQGLQFLFEYFSETQRNKGNFPGRFSGRQFSNSRSEMNVSTLELGDSALYLCASSSHLGTEAFFGQGTRLTVV.

This clonotype was observed many times. The chain uses TRBV7-9 and TRBJ2-3, with unresolved D. The CDR3 runs 12 residues. Trimming took off 4 bases at V and 2 bases at J, with 4 bases between the two ends. Per germline, CDR1 SEHNR and CDR2 FQNEAQ (reference sequence). CDR3 protein: CASSSLTDTQYF. DNA of the CDR3: TGTGCCAGCAGCTCCCTCACAGATACGCAGTATTTT.

This clonotype was counted a few times. This rearrangement joins TRBV20-1 to TRBJ1-3; tentative D call: TRBD1 (6 bases). With 3 bases removed from V and 14 bases from J, the gap between germline ends came to 14 bases. Germline V gene sequence: CDR1 DFQATT, CDR2 SNEGSKA (reference sequence). The CDR3 has 11 residues. The CDR3 sequence: CSASTPGQLYF. As DNA, the CDR3 is TGCAGTGCTAGTACCCCGGGACAATTATATTTT.

The V and J genes are TRBV6-2 or TRBV6-3 and TRBJ2-4; TRBD2 matches at 8 bases. CDR3 size: 13 residues. Germline CDR1 MNHEY, CDR2 SVGEGT. Trimming took 2 bases from V and 7 from J; bases not matched to a gene: 1. This CDR3 reads CASSYGGGNIQYF. The CDR3 DNA sequence: TGTGCCAGCAGTTACGGCGGGGGGAACATTCAGTACTTC.

The table lists this clonotype with a few counts. The rearrangement links TRBV18 to TRBJ1-1, with a weak D call TRBD1 (5 bases). The length of the CDR3 is 16 residues. Germline V gene sequence: CDR1 KGHSH, CDR2 LQKENI. Trimming took 3 bases from V and 0 from J, leaving 14 bases between them. The CDR3 sequence is CASSPGGKAMNTEAFF. The CDR3 DNA reads TGTGCCAGCTCACCTGGGGGGAAGGCCATGAACACTGAAGCTTTCTTT.

The chain employs TRBV19 and TRBJ1-2, with 9 bases aligning to TRBD1. Trimming took 6 bases from V and 4 from J; bases not matched to a gene: 3. Germline V gives CDR1 LNHDA, CDR2 SQIVND (reference sequence). The CDR3 length is 13 residues. The CDR3 region has the DNA TGTGCCAGTAGGGAACAGGGGGCCTATGGCTACACCTTC. It specifies CASREQGAYGYTF.

The chain carries TRBV3-1 and TRBJ2-5; perhaps TRBD2 as D (6 bases). V gave up 5 bases and J gave up 5 bases, with 18 bases separating them. Germline CDR1 and CDR2: LGHDT and YNNKEL (reference sequence). The CDR3 contains 15 residues. CDR3 loop: CASSTPGVKGETQYF. CDR3 nucleotide sequence: TGTGCCAGCAGCACCCCGGGGGTTAAAGGGGAGACCCAGTACTTC.